The T cell receptor (beta chain) described here comes from a study of blood T cell repertoires in COVID-19. This CDR3 spans 18 amino acids. The germline CDR1 and CDR2 sequences are SEHNR and FQNEAQ (reference sequence). The V segment lost 2 bases and the J segment 8 bases; nucleotides outside the gene matches: 18. Authors' methods: Quantification of nucleated cells was approximated via reference gene primer amplification. Sequenced by immunoSEQ multiplex PCR; TCRdb stores in-frame clones only, minus some. The D gene and trimming were derived from the DNA, and the V and J assignments and clone size from that table. The data contain 40,000 to 50,000 clones, 70% to 80% of them singletons.

This TCR derives from a woman aged 70-85 years with acute or convalescent COVID-19. The J gene is TRBJ2-1, the V gene TRBV7-9; the match to TRBD2 covers 7 bases. The sequencing sample was made of peripheral blood. In DNA form, the CDR3 reads TGTGCCAGCAGCTTAATCTTCGTGCGGGAGCCAGCGGTAGATGAGCAGTTCTTC. Amino acids: CASSLIFVREPAVDEQFF. The full variable domain, completed using reference TRBV7-9 and TRBJ2-1, is DTGVSQNPRHKITKRGQNVTFRCDPISEHNRLYWYRQTLGQGPEFLTYFQNEAQLEKSRLLSDRFSAERPKGSFSTLEIQRTEQGDSAMYLCASSLIFVREPAVDEQFFGPGTRLTVL.